These 23 T cell receptor beta chains were sequenced from one sample in a study of T cells in Graves' hyperthyroidism and ophthalmopathy. The investigators amplified TCR beta CDR3 regions from RNA transcripts. TCR CDR3 underwent first-round RT-PCR with the HTBI primer set. Using its own MiXCR run on the multiplex PCR reads, TCRdb lists one record per CDR3 protein. The sample lists 350,000 or so distinct CDR3 sequences, around a fifth occurring once. The source material was blood. Receptors were obtained from a woman aged 45-60 years with Graves' hyperthyroidism.

This clonotype was observed many times. The V gene is TRBV30, the J gene TRBJ1-2; D remains ambiguous. Per germline, CDR1 GTSNPN and CDR2 SVGIG (reference sequence). This CDR3 has 13 residues. Trimming shortened V by 3 bases and J by 0 bases, and 8 bases separated the two germline ends. Here the CDR3 DNA reads TGTGCCTGGAGCTCCGGATCTAACTATGGCTACACCTTC. It encodes CAWSSGSNYGYTF.

The chain is built from TRBV27 and TRBJ1-2, with a tentative D call TRBD1 (6 bases). Germline lookup yields CDR1 MNHEY and CDR2 SMNVEV (reference sequence). This CDR3 spans 15 amino acids. Deletions cut 3 bases from V and 4 bases from J, with 15 bases between. CDR3 sequence (DNA): TGTGCCAGCAGTTTTTACGGGGGGCTCCTCTATGGCTACACCTTC. The encoded protein is CASSFYGGLLYGYTF.

There are many counts of this clonotype. V usage is TRBV28 and J usage is TRBJ2-7, with 8 positions matching TRBD1. V dropped 8 bases and J dropped 2; count of bases not matched to a gene: 8. Germline V gives CDR1 MDHEN, CDR2 SYDVKM. This CDR3 contains 14 residues. CDR3 protein: CASRRTGQAYEQYF. For the CDR3, the DNA is TGTGCCAGCCGAAGAACGGGACAGGCCTACGAGCAGTACTTC.

The rearrangement links TRBV29-1 to TRBJ2-1, with a tentative D call TRBD2 (6 bases). From germline, CDR1 is SQVTM and CDR2 ANQGSEA. V lost 6 bases to trimming and J lost 11 bases, with 17 bases between them. The CDR3 length is 12 residues. CDR3 nucleotide sequence: TGCAGCGTGGAGGGAAATAGCGAAAAGCAGTTCTTC. Its translation is CSVEGNSEKQFF.

As to this clonotype: A read error is possible here, since a much larger clone lies one base away. This sequence joins TRBV28 and TRBJ1-3; TRBD1 matches at 7 bases. CDR1 and CDR2 from the germline V gene are MDHEN and SYDVKM. The CDR3 runs 16 residues. J lost 2 bases, V lost 3 bases, and 7 bases had no gene match. The CDR3 reads CASSLGQSFPGNTIYF. For the CDR3, the DNA is TGTGCCAGCAGTTTGGGACAGTCTTTCCCTGGAAACACCATATATTTT.

This clonotype occurred many times. CDR3 bases: TGTGCCAGCAGTGAAGCCTTGGAGGGAATGGGTACTGAAGCTTTCTTT. It is translated as CASSEALEGMGTEAFF. V and J are TRBV6-1 and TRBJ1-1; D is unresolved. Trimming stripped 0 bases from V and 5 bases from J, with 16 bases between. CDR3 length equals 16 residues. The germline gives CDR1 MNHNS, CDR2 SASEGT.

This chain connects TRBV5-1 to TRBJ2-5; D call uncertain. This CDR3 has 15 residues. Germline V CDR1 and CDR2: SGHRS, YFSETQ. The germline V and J ends were trimmed by 4 bases and 1 base, with 14 bases remaining between them. The CDR3 DNA sequence: TGCGCCAGCAGCATCGGACCGTCAACCCAAGAGACCCAGTACTTC. It codes for CASSIGPSTQETQYF.

Ten or more counts support this clonotype. The chain employs TRBV20-1 and TRBJ2-7; D may be TRBD2 (6 bases). Trimming stripped 2 bases from V and 2 bases from J, with 16 bases between. The CDR3 loop spans 15 amino acids. The germline V gene encodes CDR1 DFQATT and CDR2 SNEGSKA (reference sequence). In DNA, the CDR3 is TGCAGTGCTAGACCAGGGACTTCACTCGCCTACGAGCAGTACTTC. It yields the protein CSARPGTSLAYEQYF.

The table lists this clonotype with many counts. The chain employs TRBV29-1 and TRBJ2-3; 12 bases line up with TRBD2. V dropped 7 bases and J dropped 4; count of bases not matched to a gene: 6. CDR3 length: 14 amino acids. CDR1 and CDR2 from the germline V gene are SQVTM and ANQGSEA. The DNA for the CDR3 is TGCAGCGGAACCGGGACTAGCGGGCCAGATACGCAGTATTTT. It codes for CSGTGTSGPDTQYF.

This clonotype was detected once. The chain joins TRBV20-1 to TRBJ1-2; D remains unclear. The V gene lost 1 base and the J gene lost 0 bases, with 12 bases spanning the gap. The CDR3 sequence is 15 residues long. Germline lookup yields CDR1 DFQATT and CDR2 SNEGSKA (reference sequence). The CDR3: CSARGSGRTNYGYTF. Written as DNA, the CDR3 is TGCAGTGCTAGAGGGAGTGGCAGGACTAACTATGGCTACACCTTC.

This clonotype was seen ten or more times. The chain employs TRBV28 and TRBJ1-2; no clear D gene. The CDR3 sequence is 14 residues long. In germline, CDR1 is MDHEN, CDR2 SYDVKM. Deletions cut 5 bases from V and 3 bases from J, with 13 bases between. The CDR3 region is CASSPGPVHYGYTF. CDR3 sequence (DNA): TGTGCCAGCAGTCCCGGGCCCGTTCACTATGGCTACACCTTC.

The table lists this clonotype with many counts. The V gene is TRBV6-5, the J gene TRBJ2-4, with D perhaps assigned TRBD1 or TRBD2 (6 bases each). The CDR3 spans 15 residues. Germline CDR1 is MNHEY and CDR2 is SVGAGI. With 0 bases removed from V and 7 bases from J, the gap between germline ends came to 13 bases. The CDR3 spells CASSYSRWGANIQYF. The CDR3 DNA reads as TGTGCCAGCAGTTACTCGAGATGGGGGGCGAACATTCAGTACTTC.

This clonotype was recorded many times. The gene calls are TRBV2 and TRBJ2-2; D is possibly TRBD1 (6 bases). CDR1 is SNHLY and CDR2 is FYNNEI in the germline V gene. This CDR3 comprises 15 residues. V was trimmed by 5 bases and J by 0 bases, leaving 10 bases between them. In DNA, the CDR3 is TGTGCCAGCAGTCTGGGACAATCGAACACCGGGGAGCTGTTTTTT. Encoded protein: CASSLGQSNTGELFF.

The chain's CDR3 is CASSLWKGANEKLFF. The DNA of the CDR3 is TGTGCCAGCAGCTTATGGAAGGGGGCTAATGAAAAACTGTTTTTT. The J gene is TRBJ1-4, the V gene TRBV7-2; maybe TRBD1 (6 bases). Trimming took off 2 bases at V and 3 bases at J, with 10 bases between the two ends. Germline assignment: CDR1 SGHTA and CDR2 FQGNSA. The CDR3 extends over 15 amino acids.

This clonotype was counted at least ten times. V usage is TRBV4-1 and J usage is TRBJ2-5, with D unresolved. This CDR3 comprises 13 residues. Germline V gives CDR1 MGHRA, CDR2 YSYEKL. V lost 4 bases and J 2 bases, leaving 8 bases between the germline ends. CDR3 sequence: CASSRLPQETQYF. The CDR3 nucleotides are TGCGCCAGCAGCCGATTACCACAAGAGACCCAGTACTTC.

This sequence joins TRBV20-1 and TRBJ2-7, with D maybe TRBD2 (7 bases). Trimming cost V 2 bases and J 5 bases, with 13 bases left between them. The CDR3 is made up of 13 amino acids. The germline gives CDR1 DFQATT, CDR2 SNEGSKA (reference sequence). The CDR3 here is CSARRGGGHEQYF. The CDR3 region has the DNA TGCAGTGCTAGACGTGGCGGGGGCCACGAGCAGTACTTC.

This clonotype was seen at least ten times. V and J are TRBV10-3 and TRBJ2-1; TRBD2 might be the D (6 bases). This CDR3 comprises 14 residues. V gave up 6 bases and J gave up 5 bases, with 14 bases separating them. Germline V gives CDR1 ENHRY, CDR2 SYGVKD. In nucleotides, the CDR3 is TGTGCCATCAGGAGGAGGGAGGAGGACAATGAGCAGTTCTTC. Protein product: CAIRRREEDNEQFF.

This chain joins TRBV5-1 and TRBJ2-7; D gene uncertain. Between the trimmed V and J ends, which lost 2 bases and 5 bases, there was a span of 11 bases. Germline assignment: CDR1 SGHRS and CDR2 YFSETQ. This CDR3 comprises 13 residues. CDR3 nucleotide sequence: TGCGCCAGCAGCTTCTATTATAGGGACGAGCAGTACTTC. This sequence encodes CASSFYYRDEQYF.

In this sample, this clonotype turned up many times. The chain recombines TRBV7-9 with TRBJ1-1; possible D gene TRBD1, 6 bases. CDR3 length: 15 residues. The germline V gene encodes CDR1 SEHNR and CDR2 FQNEAQ (reference sequence). Trimming pared 3 bases from V and 8 bases from J, leaving 19 bases between. The CDR3 DNA reads TGTGCCAGCAGCTTGGGGGGCGGATCGGGGGAGGAAGCTTTCTTT. Translated, it gives CASSLGGGSGEEAFF.

This clonotype was picked up a small number of times. The rearrangement joins TRBV20-1 to TRBJ2-1; D remains ambiguous. The germline gives CDR1 DFQATT, CDR2 SNEGSKA (reference sequence). CDR3 length: 13 residues. V lost 3 bases and J 2 bases, leaving 8 bases between the germline ends. CDR3: CSASRRPYNEQFF. DNA of the CDR3: TGCAGTGCTAGTAGGCGGCCCTACAATGAGCAGTTCTTC.

This clonotype was detected a few times. This chain links TRBV13 with TRBJ2-2; 7 nucleotides align to TRBD2. This CDR3 comprises 16 residues. Per the germline V gene, CDR1 is PRHDT and CDR2 is FYEKMQ (reference sequence). V was pared by 4 bases and J by 1 base, with 6 bases of the junction left unmatched. Here the CDR3 DNA reads TGTGCCAGCAGCTGGGGGAGCGGGATGAACACCGGGGAGCTGTTTTTT. Amino acid sequence: CASSWGSGMNTGELFF.

In this sample, this clonotype turned up many times. CDR3 region: CASSLSAGWSEQFF. In DNA form, the CDR3 reads TGTGCCAGCAGCTTATCGGCAGGGTGGTCTGAGCAGTTCTTC. V usage is TRBV7-9 and J usage is TRBJ2-1; possible D gene TRBD1, 5 bases. The germline V and J ends were trimmed by 2 bases and 9 bases, with 14 bases remaining between them. The CDR3 has 14 residues. The germline gives CDR1 SEHNR, CDR2 FQNEAQ (reference sequence).

This clonotype was recorded at least ten times. The V gene is TRBV2, the J gene TRBJ2-3, with TRBD2 identical over 13 bases. CDR3 size: 12 residues. Germline CDR1 SNHLY, CDR2 FYNNEI. The V segment lost 6 bases and the J segment 11 bases; nucleotides outside the gene matches: 2. This CDR3 is CASSRLAGGQYF. In nucleotides, the CDR3 is TGTGCCAGCAGCAGACTAGCGGGAGGGCAGTATTTT.